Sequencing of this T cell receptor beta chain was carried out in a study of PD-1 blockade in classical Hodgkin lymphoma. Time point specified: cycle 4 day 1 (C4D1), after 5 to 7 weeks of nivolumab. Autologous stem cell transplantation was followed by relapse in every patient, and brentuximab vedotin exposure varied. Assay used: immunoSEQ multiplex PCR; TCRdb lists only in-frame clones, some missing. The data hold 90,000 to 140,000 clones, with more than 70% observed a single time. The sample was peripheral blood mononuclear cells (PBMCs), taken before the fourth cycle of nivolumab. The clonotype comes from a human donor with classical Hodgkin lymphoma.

The CDR3 DNA follows: TGCGCCAGCAGCCAACAGGGGGCCATTAATGAAAAACTGTTTTTT. Amino acids: CASSQQGAINEKLFF. V usage is TRBV5-1 and J usage is TRBJ1-4; 9 bases agree with TRBD1. The V gene's germline CDR1 is SGHRS and CDR2 YFSETQ. CDR3 length: 15 amino acids. Trimming cost V 4 bases and J 4 bases; bases outside gene matches: 5.